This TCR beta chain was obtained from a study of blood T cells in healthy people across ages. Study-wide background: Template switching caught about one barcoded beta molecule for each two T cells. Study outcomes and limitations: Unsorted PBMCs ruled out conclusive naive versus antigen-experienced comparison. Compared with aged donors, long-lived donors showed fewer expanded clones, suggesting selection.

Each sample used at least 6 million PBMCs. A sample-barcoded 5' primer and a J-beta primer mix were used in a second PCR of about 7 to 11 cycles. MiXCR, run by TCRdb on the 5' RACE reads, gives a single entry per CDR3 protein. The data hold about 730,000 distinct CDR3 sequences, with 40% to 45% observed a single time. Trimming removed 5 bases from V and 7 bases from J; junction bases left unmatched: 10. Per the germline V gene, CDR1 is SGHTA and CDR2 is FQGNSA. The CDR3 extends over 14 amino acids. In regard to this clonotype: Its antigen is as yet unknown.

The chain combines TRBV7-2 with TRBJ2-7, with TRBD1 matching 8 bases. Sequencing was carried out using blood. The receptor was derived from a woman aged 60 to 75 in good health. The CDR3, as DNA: TGTGCCAGCAGCCGGGACAGGTCCTACAATGAGCAGTACTTC. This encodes CASSRDRSYNEQYF. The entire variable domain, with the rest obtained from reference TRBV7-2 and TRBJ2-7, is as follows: GAGVSQSPSNKVTEKGKDVELRCDPISGHTALYWYRQSLGQGLEFLIYFQGNSAPDKSGLPSDRFSAERTGGSVSTLTIQRTQQEDSAVYLCASSRDRSYNEQYFGPGTRLTVT.